A selection of T cell receptor beta chains follows, all from one sample in a study of radiation and T cells in renal cell carcinoma. Profiled with immunoSEQ multiplex PCR; TCRdb holds only in-frame clones, not every one. The sample shows 130,000 or so clones, 70% to 90% of them seen only once. The input for sequencing was blood, taken from a patient whose treatment included radiotherapy and nephrectomy. The receptors shown here come from a woman aged 50 to 65 with renal cell carcinoma. CDR3s include the opening cysteine and the closing phenylalanine or tryptophan. D genes are given only for firm matches.

D gene,V gene,J gene,CDR3 protein
TRBD2,TRBV5-1,TRBJ2-7,CASSLLAGDYEQYF
.,TRBV28,TRBJ1-5,CASSTRGGGNQPQHF
.,TRBV28,TRBJ1-1,CASTPQGGGRTEAFF
TRBD1,TRBV6-5,TRBJ1-5,CASRGQGGSQPQHF
TRBD2,TRBV30,TRBJ2-5,CARQTGGNDQYF
.,TRBV4-1,TRBJ1-3,CASSPHSGNTIYF
.,TRBV28,TRBJ1-2,CAARGWGRLGYTF
.,TRBV7-2,TRBJ1-5,CASSSQGSNQPQHF
.,TRBV5-1,TRBJ2-3,CASSLSQDGGDTQYF
.,TRBV5-1,TRBJ2-2,CASSLVGAGELFF
TRBD1,TRBV5-1,TRBJ2-4,CASSLGWGQGTVNIQYF
.,TRBV5-8,TRBJ1-5,CASSAAGRGQPQHF
.,TRBV10-1,TRBJ1-5,CASSDGNQPQHF
.,TRBV5-1,TRBJ1-1,CASSLGGEGTEAFF
.,TRBV5-4,TRBJ2-2,CASSETAGGELFF
TRBD1,TRBV6-4,TRBJ1-4,CASSDSGTGNEKLFF
TRBD1,TRBV6-5,TRBJ2-3,CASSSDRGYIDTQYF
.,TRBV18,TRBJ1-1,CASSPPGRKYTEAFF
TRBD1,TRBV11-1,TRBJ2-7,CASSLEGDSTYEQYF
.,TRBV6-5,TRBJ1-5,CASRRAVDSNQPQHF
.,TRBV20-1,TRBJ2-7,CSARRGYEQYF
.,TRBV5-1,TRBJ2-7,CASSLSRESEQYF
TRBD2,TRBV30,TRBJ2-1,CAWSDPLAGVYNEQFF
TRBD1,TRBV5-5,TRBJ1-1,CASSLWGRAGGMNTEAFF
.,TRBV5-4,TRBJ2-5,CASSLLVERRSVSETQYF
.,TRBV28,TRBJ2-5,CASRIPGGPTHF
.,TRBV18,TRBJ2-7,CASSPPVGVHEQYF
.,TRBV10-3,TRBJ2-1,CAIRIQGSDNEQFF
.,TRBV7-9,TRBJ1-3,CASSQGSLDGNTIYF
.,TRBV30,TRBJ1-3,CAWSLGGASGNTIYF
.,TRBV7-9,TRBJ1-2,CASSLGSGYNYGYTF
.,TRBV5-1,TRBJ1-2,CASSVGGSNYGYTF
TRBD2,TRBV5-1,TRBJ2-7,CASSPMTSAHYEQYF
.,TRBV7-2,TRBJ1-2,CASSHPGDYGYTF
.,TRBV9,TRBJ2-6,CASSVGLSGANVLTF
.,TRBV10-1,TRBJ1-1,CASSESRGMVEAFF
TRBD1,TRBV28,TRBJ1-1,CASMTGSTEAFF
.,TRBV19,TRBJ1-4,CASGAWGEYNEKLFF
.,TRBV27,TRBJ2-7,CASSLSVRGRATPFSFREQYF
TRBD1,TRBV29-1,TRBJ2-6,CSVGTGSSGANVLTF
TRBD2,TRBV29-1,TRBJ2-5,CSVATSGVGETQYF
TRBD1,TRBV5-8,TRBJ1-4,CASSRTGFTNEKLFF
.,TRBV9,TRBJ1-6,CASSVEPSLGSPLHF
.,TRBV29-1,TRBJ2-5,CSAGTGSGLETQYF
.,TRBV6-5,TRBJ2-1,CASSAAGYNEQFF
TRBD1,TRBV27,TRBJ2-7,CASSDDRGHRTVEQYF
.,TRBV19,TRBJ2-5,CASARSGTQETQYF
.,TRBV7-2,TRBJ1-1,CASSPNGQFSEAFF
TRBD2,TRBV10-3,TRBJ2-1,CATLAGGGSYNEQFF
TRBD2,TRBV6-1,TRBJ2-3,CASSGPRRGGADTQYF
.,TRBV14,TRBJ2-2,CASRDYRNTGELFF
TRBD2,TRBV5-1,TRBJ2-1,CASSPTTSGTLGEQFF
.,TRBV5-4,TRBJ1-2,CASSLAGRVNYGYTF
.,TRBV28,TRBJ1-6,CASSLAENNSPLHF
.,TRBV5-4,TRBJ1-2,CASSLRGQSGYTF